The rows below give T cell receptor beta chains drawn from one sample of a study of blood T cell repertoires in COVID-19. The protocol was immunoSEQ multiplex PCR, while the TCRdb copy is restricted to in-frame clones and leaves out a portion. The sample includes about 250,000 clones, roughly 86% of them seen just once. Sequencing input: peripheral blood. The receptors originated from a woman older than 75 with COVID-19, enrolled during active disease. CDR3s include the opening cysteine and the closing phenylalanine or tryptophan. D genes are given only for firm matches. Expanded clones are given a class, and other clones once, few, many or no size at all.

V: TRBV11-3; size: -; J: TRBJ2-5; D: -; DNA: TGTGCCAGCAGCTTGTCAGGGCCAGAGACCCAGTACTTC; CDR3: CASSLSGPETQYF
V: TRBV4-2; size: -; J: TRBJ1-5; D: -; DNA: TGTGCCAGCAGCCAAGATGTGCGGCAGGGTAGCAATCAGCCCCAGCATTTT; CDR3: CASSQDVRQGSNQPQHF
V: TRBV12-3/TRBV12-4; size: -; J: TRBJ1-2; D: -; DNA: TGTGCCAGCAGTTTGCGGAGAGGGTATGGCTACACCTTC; CDR3: CASSLRRGYGYTF
V: TRBV18; size: -; J: TRBJ1-4; D: -; DNA: TGTGCCAGCTCACGAGGAACTAATGAAAAACTGTTTTTT; CDR3: CASSRGTNEKLFF
V: TRBV28; size: -; J: TRBJ2-2; D: -; DNA: TGTGCCAGCAGTCGAGGGATACTGAACACCGGGGAGCTGTTTTTT; CDR3: CASSRGILNTGELFF
V: TRBV6-5; size: -; J: TRBJ2-5; D: -; DNA: TGTGCCAGCAGCCCCGGTGGTGCAAAAGAGACCCAGTACTTC; CDR3: CASSPGGAKETQYF
V: TRBV2; size: once; J: TRBJ1-5; D: TRBD1; DNA: TGTGCCAGCAGGGGACAGGCCAATCAGCCCCAGCATTTT; CDR3: CASRGQANQPQHF
V: TRBV9; size: -; J: TRBJ1-4; D: -; DNA: TGTGCCAGCAGCCCTAGGCCCCTTTGGGAGGAAAAACTGTTTTTT; CDR3: CASSPRPLWEEKLFF
V: TRBV5-1; size: -; J: TRBJ2-2; D: -; DNA: TGCGCCAGCAGCTTGGGACAGGGAGGGAACACCGGGGAGCTGTTTTTT; CDR3: CASSLGQGGNTGELFF
V: TRBV30; size: -; J: TRBJ2-3; D: TRBD1; DNA: TGTGCCTGGAGGGAAAGGGGGCTAGTGACAGATACGCAGTATTTT; CDR3: CAWRERGLVTDTQYF
V: TRBV7-2; size: -; J: TRBJ2-2; D: TRBD2; DNA: TGTGCCAGCAGCTTAGGACTAGCGCCTACCGGGGAGCTGTTTTTT; CDR3: CASSLGLAPTGELFF
V: TRBV6-2/TRBV6-3; size: -; J: TRBJ1-1; D: -; DNA: TGTGCCAGCAGTTTCAGGGGTCTGATGAACACTGAAGCTTTCTTT; CDR3: CASSFRGLMNTEAFF
V: TRBV6-5; size: -; J: TRBJ1-1; D: -; DNA: TGTGCCAGCAGTTATTGGTCAGGGGAACCTGAAGCTTTCTTT; CDR3: CASSYWSGEPEAFF
V: TRBV7-3; size: -; J: TRBJ1-1; D: -; DNA: TGTGCCAGCAGCCAAGAGGTAGACACTGAAGCTTTCTTT; CDR3: CASSQEVDTEAFF
V: TRBV28; size: -; J: TRBJ2-7; D: TRBD2; DNA: TGTGCCAGCCATACTAGCGGGGCTAACTCCTACGAGCAGTACTTC; CDR3: CASHTSGANSYEQYF
V: TRBV5-4; size: once; J: TRBJ1-3; D: TRBD1; DNA: TGTGCCAGCAGCATTCAGGGGGCAGCAGGAAACACCATATATTTT; CDR3: CASSIQGAAGNTIYF
V: TRBV28; size: once; J: TRBJ1-2; D: TRBD1; DNA: TGTGCCAGCAGTTTACGGGACAGCTATGGCTACACCTTC; CDR3: CASSLRDSYGYTF
V: TRBV4-1; size: -; J: TRBJ1-4; D: -; DNA: TGCGCCAGCAGCCCCTACCGAGCGATAGTTGCAACTAATGAAAAACTGTTTTTT; CDR3: CASSPYRAIVATNEKLFF
V: TRBV6-6; size: -; J: TRBJ1-1; D: -; DNA: TGTGCCAGCAGTATTTTAGGACAGTTCATGAACACTGAAGCTTTCTTT; CDR3: CASSILGQFMNTEAFF
V: TRBV2; size: few; J: TRBJ1-2; D: TRBD1; DNA: TGTGCCAGCAGTTCACGTCGACAGGGGGCCGATGGCTACACCTTC; CDR3: CASSSRRQGADGYTF
V: TRBV2; size: -; J: TRBJ1-5; D: -; DNA: TGTGCCAGCAGTGGCGCCAATAGCAATCAGCCCCAGCATTTT; CDR3: CASSGANSNQPQHF
V: TRBV7-8; size: -; J: TRBJ2-3; D: -; DNA: TGTGCCAGCAGCTTAAGTGCGTCCGATACGCAGTATTTT; CDR3: CASSLSASDTQYF
V: TRBV6-1; size: -; J: TRBJ2-1; D: -; DNA: TGTGCCAGCAGTGACGTACCCGGCAATGAGCAGTTCTTC; CDR3: CASSDVPGNEQFF
V: TRBV7-2; size: -; J: TRBJ1-5; D: TRBD1; DNA: TGTGCCAGCAACAGCCAGGGGGCAGGTCAGCCCCAGCATTTT; CDR3: CASNSQGAGQPQHF
V: TRBV7-2; size: -; J: TRBJ2-1; D: TRBD1; DNA: TGTGCCAGCAGCGGAGACAGGGGCTCCTACAATGAGCAGTTCTTC; CDR3: CASSGDRGSYNEQFF
V: TRBV7-2; size: -; J: TRBJ2-3; D: -; DNA: TGTGCCAGTTCAACCCGAGGGCCAACAGGGCACCAAAGCACAGATACGCAGTATTTT; CDR3: CASSTRGPTGHQSTDTQYF
V: TRBV6-4; size: -; J: TRBJ2-1; D: -; DNA: TGTGCCAGCAGCGGACTCTACAATGAGCAGTTCTTC; CDR3: CASSGLYNEQFF
V: TRBV5-4; size: -; J: TRBJ1-1; D: TRBD1; DNA: TGTGCCAGCAGCCCAGGGGGTACAGGATCTGGAGCTTTCTTT; CDR3: CASSPGGTGSGAFF
V: TRBV28; size: -; J: TRBJ1-2; D: TRBD1; DNA: TGTGCCAGCCTAGGACAGGGAAGAGGTCAGGGCTACACCTTC; CDR3: CASLGQGRGQGYTF
V: TRBV30; size: -; J: TRBJ1-1; D: TRBD1; DNA: TGTGCCTGGACGGGACAGGTGGTGAACACTGAAGCTTTCTTT; CDR3: CAWTGQVVNTEAFF
V: TRBV28; size: -; J: TRBJ1-4; D: -; DNA: TGTGCCACTGTAGAGGCGGTCCGATTGAATGAAAAACTGTTTTTT; CDR3: CATVEAVRLNEKLFF
V: TRBV7-6; size: -; J: TRBJ1-1; D: TRBD1; DNA: TGTGCCAGCAGCTCGAAGGGACAGAGGAACACTGAAGCTTTCTTT; CDR3: CASSSKGQRNTEAFF
V: TRBV6-5; size: -; J: TRBJ1-3; D: -; DNA: TGTGCCAGTAAAAAACGGGGCTCTGGAAACACCATATATTTT; CDR3: CASKKRGSGNTIYF
V: TRBV6-2/TRBV6-3; size: -; J: TRBJ1-5; D: TRBD1; DNA: TGTGCCAGCAGTGACCGGGACAGGTTGGGAAATCAGCCCCAGCATTTT; CDR3: CASSDRDRLGNQPQHF
V: TRBV20-1; size: few; J: TRBJ2-7; D: -; DNA: TGCAGTGCCGAACAGGGTTACGAGCAGTACTTC; CDR3: CSAEQGYEQYF
V: TRBV6-5; size: -; J: TRBJ1-2; D: TRBD1; DNA: TGTGCCAGCAGACTGGACAGGAACTATGGCTACACCTTC; CDR3: CASRLDRNYGYTF
V: TRBV11-2; size: -; J: TRBJ2-1; D: TRBD1; DNA: TGTGCCAGCAGTTATTCTGACAGGGCCTACAATGAGCAGTTCTTC; CDR3: CASSYSDRAYNEQFF
V: TRBV7-2; size: -; J: TRBJ2-1; D: -; DNA: TGTGCCAGCAGCTTAGCGGGCGGGGTCCACAATGAGCAGTTCTTC; CDR3: CASSLAGGVHNEQFF
V: TRBV19; size: -; J: TRBJ2-5; D: TRBD1; DNA: TGTGCCAGTACCCAGTTCATGAGGACAGGGAAGGAGACCCAGTACTTC; CDR3: CASTQFMRTGKETQYF
V: TRBV28; size: -; J: TRBJ2-7; D: -; DNA: TGTGCCAGCAGTACTGTGGACAGCTCCTACGAGCAGTACTTC; CDR3: CASSTVDSSYEQYF
V: TRBV18; size: -; J: TRBJ2-7; D: TRBD1; DNA: TGTGCCAGCTCTCCGGGACAGGGGATTTCCTACGAGCAGTACTTC; CDR3: CASSPGQGISYEQYF
V: TRBV25-1; size: -; J: TRBJ2-7; D: -; DNA: TGTGCCAGCAGTGTTGGCAGGGGAGACCCGCAGTACTTC; CDR3: CASSVGRGDPQYF
V: TRBV29-1; size: -; J: TRBJ1-3; D: -; DNA: TGCAGCGTTGCAACGGGAGCCCCTGGAAACACCATATATTTT; CDR3: CSVATGAPGNTIYF
V: TRBV5-6; size: -; J: TRBJ1-1; D: TRBD1; DNA: TGTGCCAGCAGCGCCAGGGGGTTGGGGAACACTGAAGCTTTCTTT; CDR3: CASSARGLGNTEAFF
V: TRBV5-4; size: -; J: TRBJ2-4; D: -; DNA: TGTGCCAGCAGCTTGGAACCAGGGGAGTACATTCAGTACTTC; CDR3: CASSLEPGEYIQYF
V: TRBV7-2; size: -; J: TRBJ2-7; D: TRBD1; DNA: TGTGCCAGCAGCGTCTTGACAGGGTCTACCTACGAGCAGTACTTC; CDR3: CASSVLTGSTYEQYF
V: TRBV7-2; size: -; J: TRBJ2-2; D: -; DNA: TGTGCCAGCAAGGACACAGCCACCGGGGAGCTGTTTTTT; CDR3: CASKDTATGELFF
V: TRBV9; size: -; J: TRBJ2-5; D: -; DNA: TGTGCCAGCAGCCAAACAGGGGGGGGATATGAGACCCAGTACTTC; CDR3: CASSQTGGGYETQYF
V: TRBV5-1; size: -; J: TRBJ2-3; D: TRBD2; DNA: TGCGCCAGCAGCTTGGAAGGGGGACTAGCGACGCCAGATACGCAGTATTTT; CDR3: CASSLEGGLATPDTQYF
V: TRBV28; size: -; J: TRBJ1-5; D: TRBD1; DNA: TGTGCCAGCAGCTCAGGGGGGAGGCCCCAGCATTTT; CDR3: CASSSGGRPQHF
V: TRBV3-1/TRBV3-2; size: -; J: TRBJ1-5; D: TRBD1; DNA: TGTGCCAGCAGCCAGACAGGGACGAATCAGCCCCAGCATTTT; CDR3: CASSQTGTNQPQHF
V: TRBV7-6; size: -; J: TRBJ1-1; D: -; DNA: TGTGCCAGCAGCCAAGGGGTCCTTAACACTGAAGCTTTCTTT; CDR3: CASSQGVLNTEAFF
V: TRBV19; size: once; J: TRBJ1-1; D: -; DNA: TGTGCCAGTAATGGGGAGGGGAACACTGAAGCTTTCTTT; CDR3: CASNGEGNTEAFF
V: TRBV18; size: -; J: TRBJ1-6; D: TRBD1; DNA: TGTGCCAGCTCACCAGATATGACAGGGAATAATTCACCCCTCCACTTT; CDR3: CASSPDMTGNNSPLHF
V: TRBV3-1/TRBV3-2; size: -; J: TRBJ1-1; D: -; DNA: TGTGCCAGCAGCCCTTTTCTTTCTAGGACAGAGAACACTGAAGCTTTCTTT; CDR3: CASSPFLSRTENTEAFF
V: TRBV9; size: -; J: TRBJ2-1; D: TRBD2; DNA: TGTGCCAGCAGCGGGGCCACGGGTGGCGGGGGATACAATGAGCAGTTCTTC; CDR3: CASSGATGGGGYNEQFF
V: TRBV27; size: -; J: TRBJ1-1; D: -; DNA: TGTGCCAGCAGCCCAGTCACCTTGGGGGCCACTGAAGCTTTCTTT; CDR3: CASSPVTLGATEAFF
V: TRBV6-4; size: -; J: TRBJ2-3; D: -; DNA: TGTGCCAGCAGTGACTCTTCCCGGACTACAGATACGCAGTATTTT; CDR3: CASSDSSRTTDTQYF
V: TRBV5-1; size: -; J: TRBJ2-1; D: TRBD2; DNA: TGCGCCAGCAGCGTAGAAGGGACTAGCGGGACTGGGGTCAATGAGCAGTTCTTC; CDR3: CASSVEGTSGTGVNEQFF
V: TRBV6-5; size: -; J: TRBJ1-1; D: -; DNA: TGTGCCAGCAGTTACCTGGCAGGAGCGGCTGAAGCTTTCTTT; CDR3: CASSYLAGAAEAFF